This T cell receptor beta chain came from a study of molecular identifiers for immune sequencing clone quantification. General study points: Researchers reportedly could pick up spiked Jurkat TCR RNA from one cell mixed into roughly 1 million naive cells.

The V gene's germline CDR1 is MNHEY and CDR2 SMNVEV (reference sequence). With V trimmed by 6 bases and J by 5 bases, 9 bases remained unmatched. This CDR3 contains 15 residues. Preparation methods for the bulk TCR libraries were those previously described, with listed TCR primers. TCRdb re-derived calls from the PCR reads in MiXCR, one entry per CDR3 protein. The table shows 45,000 to 60,000 distinct CDR3 sequences, with roughly a third occurring only once. This clonotype was picked up many times. Its target is not known. V and J are TRBV27 and TRBJ2-2; 7 bases are shared with TRBD2. The sequenced sample consisted of naive CD8+ T cells from blood, with Jurkat cell RNA spiked in. Stated subset: FACS-sorted CD8+CD4-CCR7+CD45RA+ naive T cells. This sequence was found in a human donor in good health. Some libraries in this study had Jurkat cell RNA spiked in. The CDR3 sequence: CASSYGGSGTGELFF. Here the CDR3 DNA reads TGTGCCAGCAGCTACGGGGGGAGTGGGACCGGGGAGCTGTTTTTT.